Listed below are T cell receptor beta chains from one sample, sequenced in a study of response to subunit inactivated influenza vaccine. TCRdb re-analysed the RT-PCR reads in MiXCR, keeping a single row per CDR3 protein. The sample comprises a few hundred thousand distinct CDR3 sequences, 12% to 15% of which are singletons, and over 8.5% rests with the top ten. This material consisted of PBMCs from blood, taken approximately 13 days after vaccination. All receptors derive from a man in his forties or fifties who received an inactivated influenza vaccine. Both conserved end residues are part of each CDR3. Each record gives: CDR3 length, J gene, V gene, D gene, clone size, CDR3 protein, CDR3 DNA. D genes are given only for firm matches. Only some rows state a clone size, as once, few, many or a class for expanded clones.

15,TRBJ1-5,TRBV20-1,NA,few,CSARDQTPSNQPQHF,TGCAGTGCTAGAGATCAGACACCTAGCAATCAGCCCCAGCATTTT
13,TRBJ1-5,TRBV12-3/TRBV12-4,NA,few,CASSLMVNQPQHF,TGTGCCAGCAGTTTAATGGTTAATCAGCCCCAGCATTTT
12,TRBJ2-4,TRBV2,NA,few,CASILAKNIQYF,TGTGCCAGCATTCTAGCCAAAAACATTCAGTACTTC
16,TRBJ2-2,TRBV4-3,NA,few,CASSQYLEANTGELFF,TGCGCCAGCAGCCAATATCTAGAGGCTAACACCGGGGAGCTGTTTTTT
16,TRBJ2-3,TRBV12-3/TRBV12-4,TRBD2,NA,CASSLRSSGSTDTQYF,TGTGCCAGCAGTTTAAGGTCTAGCGGGAGCACAGATACGCAGTATTTT
16,TRBJ1-1,TRBV4-3,TRBD1,few,CASSPKGGKGGTEAFF,TGCGCCAGCAGCCCCAAAGGGGGCAAGGGAGGAACTGAAGCTTTCTTT
14,TRBJ2-2,TRBV7-3,NA,NA,CASSLTAETGELFF,TGTGCCAGCAGCCTCACAGCGGAAACCGGGGAGCTGTTTTTT
14,TRBJ2-7,TRBV10-3,TRBD1,few,CAISTGTVTYEQYF,TGTGCCATCAGTACCGGGACAGTCACCTACGAGCAGTACTTC
17,TRBJ2-7,TRBV3-1,NA,NA,CASSQAISGSPNYEQYF,TGTGCCAGCAGCCAAGCCATATCGGGCAGTCCTAACTACGAGCAGTACTTC
14,TRBJ2-7,TRBV2,NA,few,CASSVTTRSHEQYF,TGTGCCAGCAGTGTGACTACCCGCTCGCACGAGCAGTACTTC
13,TRBJ2-7,TRBV4-3,NA,NA,CASSQDKGYEQYF,TGCGCCAGCAGCCAAGATAAGGGCTACGAGCAGTACTTC
16,TRBJ1-4,TRBV7-8,TRBD1,NA,CASSLNLRGSGEKLFF,TGTGCCAGCAGCTTGAATCTCAGGGGGTCGGGGGAAAAACTGTTTTTT
14,TRBJ1-2,TRBV5-4,NA,few,CASSLYQGLGGYTF,TGTGCCAGCAGCTTGTATCAGGGGTTAGGCGGCTACACCTTC
15,TRBJ2-5,TRBV5-1,NA,NA,CASRLGGSVQETQYF,TGCGCCAGCAGATTGGGGGGATCGGTGCAAGAGACCCAGTACTTC
15,TRBJ1-4,TRBV25-1,NA,NA,CASRDQGMTNEKLFF,TGTGCCAGCAGAGATCAGGGAATGACTAATGAAAAACTGTTTTTT
14,TRBJ1-1,TRBV20-1,TRBD1,NA,CSARTGGERTEAFF,TGCAGTGCTCGGACAGGGGGAGAACGCACTGAAGCTTTCTTT
15,TRBJ2-7,TRBV5-1,TRBD2,NA,CASSLAQRGSYEQYF,TGCGCCAGCAGCTTGGCCCAGCGGGGGTCCTACGAGCAGTACTTC
17,TRBJ2-1,TRBV12-3/TRBV12-4,TRBD2,NA,CASSGSLAGGPNNEQFF,TGTGCCAGCAGTGGTAGCCTAGCGGGAGGGCCTAACAATGAGCAGTTCTTC
14,TRBJ2-3,TRBV27,TRBD2,NA,CASKAGGGTDTQYF,TGTGCCAGCAAGGCTGGGGGGGGGACAGATACGCAGTATTTT
17,TRBJ1-4,TRBV14,TRBD1,NA,CASSQVGTGGGIGKLFF,TGTGCCAGCAGCCAAGTTGGGACAGGGGGAGGAATTGGAAAACTGTTTTTT